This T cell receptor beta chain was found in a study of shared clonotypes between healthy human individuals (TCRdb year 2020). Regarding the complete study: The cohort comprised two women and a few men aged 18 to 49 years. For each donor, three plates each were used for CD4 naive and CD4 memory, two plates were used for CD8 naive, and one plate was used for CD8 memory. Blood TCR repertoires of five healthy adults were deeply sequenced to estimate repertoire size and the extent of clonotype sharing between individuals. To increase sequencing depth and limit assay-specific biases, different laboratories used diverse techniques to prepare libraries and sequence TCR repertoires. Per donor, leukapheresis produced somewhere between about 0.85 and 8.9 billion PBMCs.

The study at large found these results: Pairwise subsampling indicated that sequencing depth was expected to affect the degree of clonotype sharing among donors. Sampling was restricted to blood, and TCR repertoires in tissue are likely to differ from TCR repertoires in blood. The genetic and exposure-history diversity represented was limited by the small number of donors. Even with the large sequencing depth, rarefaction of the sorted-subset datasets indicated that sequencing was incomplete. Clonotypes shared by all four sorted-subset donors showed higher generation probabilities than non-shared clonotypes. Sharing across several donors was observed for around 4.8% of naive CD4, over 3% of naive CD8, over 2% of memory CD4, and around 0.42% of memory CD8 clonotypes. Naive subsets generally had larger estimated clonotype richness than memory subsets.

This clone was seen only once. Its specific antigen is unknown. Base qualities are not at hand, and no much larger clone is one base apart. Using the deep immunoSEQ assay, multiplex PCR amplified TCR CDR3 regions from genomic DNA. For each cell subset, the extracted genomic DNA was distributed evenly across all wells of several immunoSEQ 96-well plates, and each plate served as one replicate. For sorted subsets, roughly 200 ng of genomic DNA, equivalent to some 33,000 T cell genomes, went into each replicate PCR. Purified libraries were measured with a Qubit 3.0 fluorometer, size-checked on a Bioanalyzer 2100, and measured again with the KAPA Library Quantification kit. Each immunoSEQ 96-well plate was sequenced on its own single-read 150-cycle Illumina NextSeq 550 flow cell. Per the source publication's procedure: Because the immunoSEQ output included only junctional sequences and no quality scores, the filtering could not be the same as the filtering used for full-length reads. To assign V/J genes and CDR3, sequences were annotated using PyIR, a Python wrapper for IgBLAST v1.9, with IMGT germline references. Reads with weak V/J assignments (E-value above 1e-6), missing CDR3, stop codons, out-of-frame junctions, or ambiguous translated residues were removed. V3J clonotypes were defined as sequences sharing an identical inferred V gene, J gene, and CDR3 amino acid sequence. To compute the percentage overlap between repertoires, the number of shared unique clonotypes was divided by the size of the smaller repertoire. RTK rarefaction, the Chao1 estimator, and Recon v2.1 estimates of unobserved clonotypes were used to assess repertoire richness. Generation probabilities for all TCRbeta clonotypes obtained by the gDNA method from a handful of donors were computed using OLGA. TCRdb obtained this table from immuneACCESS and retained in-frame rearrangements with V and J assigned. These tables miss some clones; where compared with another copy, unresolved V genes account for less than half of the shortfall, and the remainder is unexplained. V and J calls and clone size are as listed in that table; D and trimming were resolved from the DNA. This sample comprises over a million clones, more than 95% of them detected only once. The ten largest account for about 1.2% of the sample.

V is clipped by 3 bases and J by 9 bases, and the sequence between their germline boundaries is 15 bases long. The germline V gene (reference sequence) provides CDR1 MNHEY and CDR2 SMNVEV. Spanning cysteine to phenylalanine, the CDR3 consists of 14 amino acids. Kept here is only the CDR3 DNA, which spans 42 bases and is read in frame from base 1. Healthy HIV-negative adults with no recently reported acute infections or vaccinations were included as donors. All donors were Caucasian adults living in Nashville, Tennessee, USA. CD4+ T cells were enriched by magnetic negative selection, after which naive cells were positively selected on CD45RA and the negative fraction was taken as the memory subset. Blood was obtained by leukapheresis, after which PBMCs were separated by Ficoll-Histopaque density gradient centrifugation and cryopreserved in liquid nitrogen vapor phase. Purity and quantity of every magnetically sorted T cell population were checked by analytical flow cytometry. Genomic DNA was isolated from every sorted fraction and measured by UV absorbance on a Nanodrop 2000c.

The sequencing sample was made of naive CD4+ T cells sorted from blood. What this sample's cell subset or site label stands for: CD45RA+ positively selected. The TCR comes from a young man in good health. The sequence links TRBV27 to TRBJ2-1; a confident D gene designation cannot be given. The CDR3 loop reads CASSFNGPLSEQFF. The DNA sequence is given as TGTGCCAGCAGTTTTAATGGCCCCCTCAGTGAGCAGTTCTTC.